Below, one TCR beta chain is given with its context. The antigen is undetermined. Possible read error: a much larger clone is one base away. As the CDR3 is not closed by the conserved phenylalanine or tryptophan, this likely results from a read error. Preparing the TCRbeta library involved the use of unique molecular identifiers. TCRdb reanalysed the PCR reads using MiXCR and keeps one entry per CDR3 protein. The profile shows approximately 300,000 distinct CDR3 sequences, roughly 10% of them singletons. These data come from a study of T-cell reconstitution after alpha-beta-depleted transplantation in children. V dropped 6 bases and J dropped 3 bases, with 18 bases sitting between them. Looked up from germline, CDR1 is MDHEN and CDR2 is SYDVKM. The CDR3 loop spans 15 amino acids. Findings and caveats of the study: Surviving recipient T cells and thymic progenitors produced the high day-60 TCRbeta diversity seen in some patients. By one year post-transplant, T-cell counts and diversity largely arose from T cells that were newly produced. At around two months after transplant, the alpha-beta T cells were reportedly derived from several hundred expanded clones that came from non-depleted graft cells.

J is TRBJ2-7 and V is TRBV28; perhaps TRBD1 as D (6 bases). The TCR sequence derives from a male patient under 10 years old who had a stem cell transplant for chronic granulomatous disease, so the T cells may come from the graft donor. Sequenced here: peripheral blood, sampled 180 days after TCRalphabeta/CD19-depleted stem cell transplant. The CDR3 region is CASSKPGRGHYEQYL. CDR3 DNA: TGTGCCAGCAGCAAGCCCGGCAGGGGCCACTACGAGCAGTACCTC.